What follows are 11 T cell receptor beta chains derived from one specimen sequenced in a study of beta chain features in type 1 diabetes. Study-wide points: In every one of the four CD4+ subsets, TCRB CDR3s were moderately but significantly shorter in Type 1 diabetes patients.

These receptors are not linked to any known antigen. Since all of the isolated RNA was reverse transcribed, expressed TCRB transcripts were what got sequenced. Clones were sequenced by immunoSEQ multiplex PCR, and TCRdb holds only the in-frame ones, with some missing. The data hold about 15,000 clones, with more than 60% observed a single time. Sequenced: Tregs from blood. These receptor sequences come from a man in his thirties or forties with type 1 diabetes.

This chain uses TRBV6-1 with TRBJ1-1, with D possibly being TRBD1 (5 bases). This CDR3 contains 15 residues. Trimming shortened V by 3 bases and J by 4 bases, and 15 bases separated the two germline ends. Germline assignment: CDR1 MNHNS and CDR2 SASEGT. The chain's CDR3 is CASSDRNQGGTEAFF. In nucleotides, the CDR3 is TGTGCCAGCAGTGACAGAAACCAGGGAGGCACTGAAGCTTTCTTT.

The chain recombines TRBV27 with TRBJ2-2, with 10 bases that match TRBD2. The J segment lost 4 bases and the V segment lost 8 bases, leaving 13 bases of the junction unmatched. Germline V gives CDR1 MNHEY, CDR2 SMNVEV (reference sequence). There are 17 residues in the CDR3. For the CDR3, the DNA is TGTGCCAGCTGCCTAGCGGGGGCCCTTAGCTGCACCGGGGAGCTGTTTTTT. It codes for CASCLAGALSCTGELFF.

There are a few counts of this clone. The genes are TRBV5-6 and TRBJ1-2; TRBD1 is a possible D gene (5 bases). The CDR3 contains 13 residues. Trimming removed 0 bases at V and 2 bases at J, with 5 bases between. Germline V lookup: CDR1 SGHDT, CDR2 YYEEEE. Here the CDR3 DNA reads TGTGCCAGCAGCTTGGACAGGAACTATGGCTACACCTTC. It codes for CASSLDRNYGYTF.

The genes are TRBV7-6 and TRBJ2-1; TRBD2 agrees at 7 bases. The V and J ends lost 4 bases and 0 bases, in that order; junction bases with no gene match: 0. CDR1 and CDR2 from the germline V gene are SGHVS and FNYEAQ. This CDR3 has 14 amino acids. Written as DNA, the CDR3 is TGTGCCAGCAGCTCGGGAGGCTCCTACAATGAGCAGTTCTTC. This codes for CASSSGGSYNEQFF.

The sample holds a few counts of this clone. The chain couples TRBV10-3 to TRBJ2-7; D gene uncertain. The germline V gene encodes CDR1 ENHRY and CDR2 SYGVKD. CDR3 length: 11 residues. The ends were cut back, 3 bases at V and 3 bases at J, with 3 bases in the middle. The CDR3 nucleotides are TGTGCCATCAGTGACAGCTACGAGCAGTACTTC. This encodes CAISDSYEQYF.

This sequence joins TRBV18 and TRBJ2-1, with D maybe TRBD2 (5 bases). The CDR3 loop spans 15 amino acids. Trimming took off 1 base at V and 2 bases at J, with 9 bases between the two ends. Germline V gene lookup returns CDR1 KGHSH and CDR2 LQKENI. The DNA of the CDR3 is TGTGCCAGCTCACCACAGGGAGAACCCTACAATGAGCAGTTCTTC. Translating it yields CASSPQGEPYNEQFF.

This clone was observed a handful of times. The chain recombines TRBV4-1 with TRBJ2-1; 9 bases agree with TRBD2. V trimming: 1 base; J trimming: 9 bases; junction bases outside the gene matches: 13. The CDR3 runs 17 residues. Germline V lookup: CDR1 MGHRA, CDR2 YSYEKL. CDR3 residues: CASSQVQRGAQSFEQFF. CDR3 coding DNA: TGCGCCAGCAGCCAAGTTCAGCGGGGGGCTCAATCCTTTGAGCAGTTCTTC.

The chain carries TRBV5-1 and TRBJ1-1; no definite D call. The V end lost 4 bases, the J end lost 4 bases, and 11 bases lay between the germline ends. CDR3 length: 13 residues. The germline gives CDR1 SGHRS, CDR2 YFSETQ. The CDR3 bases are TGCGCCAGCAGCGAGGGATTTTCCACTGAAGCTTTCTTT. This translates into CASSEGFSTEAFF.

The V gene is TRBV28, the J gene TRBJ1-1; no definite D call. In germline, CDR1 is MDHEN, CDR2 SYDVKM. Trimming took 3 bases from V and 10 from J, leaving 15 bases between them. The length of the CDR3 is 13 residues. The CDR3 DNA follows: TGTGCCAGCAGTTTCGTCGTGCGCCGAGCAGCTTTCTTT. Its translation: CASSFVVRRAAFF.

This chain joins TRBV5-1 and TRBJ1-2; 7 bases agree with TRBD1. Trimming cost V 3 bases and J 8 bases; bases outside gene matches: 16. Germline V gene sequence: CDR1 SGHRS, CDR2 YFSETQ. CDR3 length: 16 amino acids. CDR3 protein: CASSWMTGSSSGGYTF. As DNA, the CDR3 is TGCGCCAGCAGCTGGATGACAGGGTCCAGTTCGGGAGGCTACACCTTC.

V is TRBV30 and J is TRBJ1-1, with 7 positions matching TRBD1. V lost 3 bases, J lost 4 bases, and 2 bases stayed unmatched. Germline V gene lookup returns CDR1 GTSNPN and CDR2 SVGIG (reference sequence). This CDR3 spans 12 amino acids. CDR3 in amino acids: CAWRQGGTEAFF. CDR3 in DNA: TGTGCCTGGAGGCAGGGGGGCACTGAAGCTTTCTTT.